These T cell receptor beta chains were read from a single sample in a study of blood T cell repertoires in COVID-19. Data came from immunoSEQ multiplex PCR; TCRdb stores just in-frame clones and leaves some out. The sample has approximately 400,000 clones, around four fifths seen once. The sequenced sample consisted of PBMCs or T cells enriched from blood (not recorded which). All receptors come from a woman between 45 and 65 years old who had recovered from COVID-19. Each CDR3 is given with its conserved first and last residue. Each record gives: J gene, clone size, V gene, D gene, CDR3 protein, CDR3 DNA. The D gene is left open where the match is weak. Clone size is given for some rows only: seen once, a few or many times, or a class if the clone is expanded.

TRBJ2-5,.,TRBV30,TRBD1,CASSEKTGYQKTQYF,TGTGCCTCTTCAGAAAAGACAGGGTACCAAAAGACCCAGTACTTC
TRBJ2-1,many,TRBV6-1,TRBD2,CASSLSGSDHNEQFF,TGTGCCAGCAGTCTCAGCGGGAGTGACCACAATGAGCAGTTCTTC
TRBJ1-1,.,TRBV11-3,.,CASSLGVEAFF,TGTGCCAGCAGCTTAGGAGTTGAAGCTTTCTTT
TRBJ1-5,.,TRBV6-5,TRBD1,CASSLGLGTADQPQHF,TGTGCCAGCAGTTTAGGGCTCGGGACAGCCGATCAGCCCCAGCATTTT
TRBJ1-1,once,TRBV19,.,CASSIARDTEAFF,TGTGCCAGTAGTATAGCCCGGGACACTGAAGCTTTCTTT
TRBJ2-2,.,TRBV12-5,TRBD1,CASGLISGTGNTGELFF,TGTGCTAGTGGTTTGATTTCCGGGACAGGGAACACCGGGGAGCTGTTTTTT
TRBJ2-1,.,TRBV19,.,CASSLTARSSYNEQFF,TGTGCCAGTAGCTTGACAGCTCGAAGCTCCTACAATGAGCAGTTCTTC
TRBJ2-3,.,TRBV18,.,CASSPLFPPSSETTDTQYF,TGTGCCAGCTCACCCCTTTTCCCCCCGAGCAGCGAGACCACAGATACGCAGTATTTT
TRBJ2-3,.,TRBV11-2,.,CASSLVGHSTDTQYF,TGTGCCAGCAGCTTAGTAGGACATAGCACAGATACGCAGTATTTT
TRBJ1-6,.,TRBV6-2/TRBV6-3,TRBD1,CASSQTGVDSPLHF,TGTGCCAGCAGCCAGACAGGGGTCGATTCACCCCTCCACTTT
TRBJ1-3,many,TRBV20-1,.,CSASVADTIYF,TGCAGTGCTAGTGTAGCGGACACCATATATTTT
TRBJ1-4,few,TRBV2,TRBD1,CASSRQGWEKLFF,TGTGCCAGCAGTCGACAGGGGTGGGAAAAACTGTTTTTT
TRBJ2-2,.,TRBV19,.,CACQENTGELFF,TGTGCCTGCCAGGAGAACACCGGGGAGCTGTTTTTT
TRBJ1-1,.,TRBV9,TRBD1,CASSVNPDREAFF,TGTGCCAGCAGCGTAAATCCGGACAGGGAGGCTTTCTTT
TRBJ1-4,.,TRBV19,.,CASSKRGGYEKLFF,TGTGCCAGTAGCAAAAGGGGGGGCTATGAAAAACTGTTTTTT
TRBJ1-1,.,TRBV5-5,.,CASTPGLGNTEAFF,TGTGCCAGCACCCCGGGACTGGGAAACACTGAAGCTTTCTTT
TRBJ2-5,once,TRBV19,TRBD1,CASSISATGGFETQYF,TGTGCCAGTAGTATCTCAGCGACAGGGGGGTTTGAGACCCAGTACTTC
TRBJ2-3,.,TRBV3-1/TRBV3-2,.,CASSHSGNTDTQYF,TGTGCCAGCAGCCACTCGGGGAACACAGATACGCAGTATTTT
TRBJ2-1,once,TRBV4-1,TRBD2,CASSQRLAGAGDEQFF,TGCGCCAGCAGCCAACGACTAGCGGGAGCCGGCGATGAGCAGTTCTTC
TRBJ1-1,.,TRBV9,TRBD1,CASSPRDSGTEAFF,TGTGCCAGCAGCCCTCGGGACAGCGGCACTGAAGCTTTCTTT
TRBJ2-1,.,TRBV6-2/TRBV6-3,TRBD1,CASSHRDRKINEQFF,TGTGCCAGCAGTCACCGGGACAGGAAGATAAATGAGCAGTTCTTC
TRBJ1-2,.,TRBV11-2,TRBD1,CASSSETGGFGYTF,TGTGCCAGCAGTTCCGAGACAGGGGGCTTTGGCTACACCTTC
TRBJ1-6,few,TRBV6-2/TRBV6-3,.,CASSRGQLNSPLHF,TGTGCCAGCAGTCGAGGACAGTTGAATTCACCCCTCCACTTT
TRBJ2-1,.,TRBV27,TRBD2,CASSFGLGVNEQFF,TGTGCCAGCAGTTTCGGACTAGGCGTCAATGAGCAGTTCTTC
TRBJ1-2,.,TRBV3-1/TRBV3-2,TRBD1,CASSQRPTGADGTF,TGTGCCAGCAGCCAACGGCCGACAGGGGCCGACGGCACCTTC
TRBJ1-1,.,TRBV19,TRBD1,CASRTQGDTEAFF,TGTGCCAGTAGGACACAGGGGGACACTGAAGCTTTCTTT
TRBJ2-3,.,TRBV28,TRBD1,CASRGRQGSDTQYF,TGTGCCAGCAGAGGGAGACAGGGTTCAGATACGCAGTATTTT
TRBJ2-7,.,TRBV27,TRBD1,CASSSPGTGKSEQYF,TGTGCCAGCAGTTCCCCAGGGACAGGGAAATCCGAGCAGTACTTC
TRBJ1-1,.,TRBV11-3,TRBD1,CASSRSPGQGATEAFF,TGTGCCAGCAGCCGATCCCCGGGACAGGGGGCCACTGAAGCTTTCTTT
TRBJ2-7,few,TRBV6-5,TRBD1,CASRSDRAYEQYF,TGTGCCAGCAGGTCAGACAGGGCGTACGAGCAGTACTTC
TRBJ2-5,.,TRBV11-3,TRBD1,CASSLGQGGQETQYF,TGTGCCAGCAGCTTAGGACAGGGGGGACAAGAGACCCAGTACTTC
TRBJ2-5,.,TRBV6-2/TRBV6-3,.,CASSRESLRGETQYF,TGTGCCAGCAGTCGGGAGTCGCTCAGGGGGGAGACCCAGTACTTC
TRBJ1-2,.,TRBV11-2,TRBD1,CASSLGAQGVTSYGYTF,TGTGCCAGCAGCTTAGGGGCACAGGGGGTCACCTCCTATGGCTACACCTTC
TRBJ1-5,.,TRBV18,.,CASSARQDSNQPQHF,TGTGCCAGCTCCGCCCGACAGGATAGCAATCAGCCCCAGCATTTT
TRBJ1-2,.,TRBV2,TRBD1,CASISGQGGIYGYTF,TGTGCCAGCATCTCGGGACAGGGGGGAATCTATGGCTACACCTTC
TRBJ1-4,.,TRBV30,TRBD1,CAWSVQGAEKLFF,TGTGCCTGGAGTGTTCAGGGGGCTGAAAAACTGTTTTTT
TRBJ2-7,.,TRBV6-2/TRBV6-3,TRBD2,CASSNLEGLAGTYEQYF,TGTGCCAGCAGTAACCTGGAGGGACTAGCGGGGACCTACGAGCAGTACTTC
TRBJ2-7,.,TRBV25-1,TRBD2,CASRSRGRDSYEQYF,TGTGCCAGCAGGAGCCGGGGGAGGGATAGCTACGAGCAGTACTTC
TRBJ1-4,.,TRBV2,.,CASSEMGGRYGEKLFF,TGTGCCAGCAGTGAAATGGGAGGGAGGTATGGTGAAAAACTGTTTTTT
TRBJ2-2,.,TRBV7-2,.,CASTHVRGSSTGELFF,TGTGCCAGCACCCATGTAAGGGGGAGTAGCACCGGGGAGCTGTTTTTT
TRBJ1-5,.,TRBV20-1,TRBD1,CSASGVLLTGTYSNQPQHF,TGCAGTGCTAGTGGGGTTCTCTTGACAGGGACCTATAGCAATCAGCCCCAGCATTTT
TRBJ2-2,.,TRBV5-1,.,CASSPGLSNTGELFF,TGCGCCAGCAGCCCAGGGCTCTCGAACACCGGGGAGCTGTTTTTT
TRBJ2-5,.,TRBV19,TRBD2,CASRRTSGTRETQYF,TGTGCCAGTAGACGGACTAGCGGGACGAGAGAGACCCAGTACTTC
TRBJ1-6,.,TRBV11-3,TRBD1,CASSEQGQANSPLHF,TGTGCCAGCAGCGAACAAGGACAGGCCAATTCACCCCTCCACTTT
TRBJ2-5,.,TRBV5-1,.,CASSSTLETQYF,TGCGCCAGCAGCTCAACTCTAGAGACCCAGTACTTC
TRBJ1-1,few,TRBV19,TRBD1,CASRPGGRDTEAFF,TGTGCCAGTAGACCAGGGGGAAGGGACACTGAAGCTTTCTTT
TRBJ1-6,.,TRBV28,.,CASNFRGGRNNSPLHF,TGTGCCAGCAACTTCCGCGGCGGGCGGAACAATTCACCCCTCCACTTT
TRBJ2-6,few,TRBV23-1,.,CASTRGAIPGANVLTF,TGCGCCAGCACTCGAGGTGCAATCCCCGGGGCCAACGTCCTGACTTTC